This T cell receptor beta chain was captured in a study of T cell responses to AZD1222 COVID-19 vaccine. Study-level findings and limits: Females outnumbered males among donors, who were mostly white British; clonal diversity was possibly underestimated. After the peak T cell response, and only then, were repertoires sampled.

A remark on this clone: Its target is not known.

TCRdb's table, derived via immunoSEQ multiplex PCR, lists solely in-frame clones and lacks some. Here the sample spans approximately 110,000 clones, approximately 88% being singletons. CDR3 length equals 16 residues. Trimming cost V 2 bases and J 1 base, with 13 bases left between them. Germline assignment: CDR1 LNHNV and CDR2 YYDKDF (reference sequence). The rearrangement links TRBV15 to TRBJ2-3, with D perhaps given as TRBD1 or TRBD2 (5 bases each). The source was peripheral blood, collected 28 days after the second AZD1222 dose. The source of this sequence is an adult who received the AZD1222 COVID-19 vaccine. The CDR3 nucleotides are TGTGCCACCAGCAGATCTTGGGGGACCCGCACAGATACGCAGTATTTT. Encoded protein: CATSRSWGTRTDTQYF. Looking up the rest from reference TRBV15 and TRBJ2-3 gives the full variable domain: DAMVIQNPRYQVTQFGKPVTLSCSQTLNHNVMYWYQQKSSQAPKLLFHYYDKDFNNEADTPDNFQSRRPNTSFCFLDIRSPGLGDTAMYLCATSRSWGTRTDTQYFGPGTRLTVL.